The next 11 T cell receptor beta chains were all read from a single sample in a study of shared clonotypes between healthy human individuals. Naive-designated CD8 cells lacked CD45RO, were positively enriched for CCR7, and omitted terminally differentiated effector memory CD45RA+ cells. Profiling relied on immunoSEQ multiplex PCR, and the TCRdb table lists in-frame clones only, not all of them. The data show 660,000 or so clones, about 96% seen once. Material for sequencing was naive CD8+ T cells sorted from blood. These receptors all come from a woman under 40 in good health.

This chain joins TRBV11-2 and TRBJ2-1; D ambiguous. In germline, CDR1 is SGHAT, CDR2 FQNNGV. This CDR3 is built from 17 residues. V was clipped by 2 bases and J by 0 bases, with 14 bases between them. CDR3: CASSLKVAVSSYNEQFF. CDR3 DNA sequence: TGTGCCAGCAGCTTAAAGGTTGCGGTGAGCTCCTACAATGAGCAGTTCTTC.

V is TRBV27 and J is TRBJ1-5; 8 bases are a match to TRBD1. Germline-derived CDR1 and CDR2 are MNHEY and SMNVEV (reference sequence). V was pared by 3 bases and J by 11 bases, with 12 bases of the junction left unmatched. The CDR3 totals 15 residues. CDR3: CASSLSSRGGQAQHF. The DNA for the CDR3 is TGTGCCAGCAGTTTGTCCTCCAGGGGGGGACAGGCCCAGCATTTT.

The chain employs TRBV7-9 and TRBJ2-3; 7 bases line up with TRBD2. There are 17 residues in the CDR3. CDR1 is SEHNR, CDR2 FQNEAQ, per germline (reference sequence). Trimming took 0 bases from V and 5 from J; bases not matched to a gene: 11. CDR3 region: CASSLAGGEKEVDTQYF. The CDR3 DNA sequence: TGTGCCAGCAGCTTAGCGGGAGGGGAGAAAGAGGTAGATACGCAGTATTTT.

The chain recombines TRBV13 with TRBJ1-4; 9 bases are a match to TRBD1. V shed 3 bases, J shed 8 bases, and the junction held 4 bases outside the gene matches. The V gene's germline CDR1 is PRHDT and CDR2 FYEKMQ (reference sequence). The CDR3 length is 14 residues. The chain's CDR3 is CASSFGTGREKLFF. The DNA for the CDR3 is TGTGCCAGCAGCTTCGGGACAGGGAGAGAAAAACTGTTTTTT.

The chain employs TRBV5-4 and TRBJ2-7, with unresolved D. CDR3 length: 14 amino acids. The germline V and J ends were trimmed by 5 bases and 4 bases, with 16 bases remaining between them. Germline CDR1 and CDR2: SGHNT and YYREEE (reference sequence). CDR3 sequence (DNA): TGTGCCAGCAGTCAAGGAGAGAAGATTTACGAGCAGTACTTC. It codes for CASSQGEKIYEQYF.

This chain links TRBV29-1 with TRBJ1-4; D not resolved. The CDR3 covers 13 residues. Trimming removed 4 bases from V and 0 bases from J, with 6 bases in between. CDR1 is SQVTM and CDR2 is ANQGSEA in the germline V gene. This chain's CDR3 is CSVVEPTNEKLFF. The DNA for the CDR3 is TGCAGCGTTGTGGAGCCAACTAATGAAAAACTGTTTTTT.

This chain uses TRBV19 with TRBJ2-1; D is ambiguous. The V gene lost 3 bases and the J gene lost 6 bases, with 6 bases spanning the gap. Germline lookup yields CDR1 LNHDA and CDR2 SQIVND (reference sequence). The CDR3 runs 12 residues. The CDR3 reads CASSMSSNEQFF. The CDR3, as DNA: TGTGCCAGTAGTATGTCCAGCAATGAGCAGTTCTTC.

The chain combines TRBV23-1 with TRBJ2-7, with D possibly being TRBD1 or TRBD2 (7 bases each). TRBV23-1 falls under the ORF class, with uncertain function. The CDR3 covers 19 residues. V was clipped by 10 bases and J by 6 bases, with 37 bases between them. CDR3 in DNA: TGCGCCAACGCGCTGACAAAACCAGGGGGGGGTCTATCCGGTGTCGAGCAGTACTTC. This sequence encodes CANALTKPGGGLSGVEQYF.

The V call is TRBV6-5, the J call TRBJ2-1; 7 bases are a match to TRBD2. This CDR3 region has 15 residues. V was pared by 7 bases and J by 6 bases, with 12 bases of the junction left unmatched. CDR1 is MNHEY, CDR2 SVGAGI, per germline. CDR3 coding DNA: TGTGCCAGCAAACCCTTTTGGGGGAGGGCCAATGAGCAGTTCTTC. It translates to CASKPFWGRANEQFF.

The V call is TRBV13, the J call TRBJ2-7; D is unresolved. This CDR3 is built from 13 residues. V lost 4 bases and J lost 0, with 7 bases in between. Germline lookup yields CDR1 PRHDT and CDR2 FYEKMQ (reference sequence). The CDR3 region has the DNA TGTGCCAGCAGCTACCTGAGCTCCTACGAGCAGTACTTC. Protein sequence: CASSYLSSYEQYF.

The V gene is TRBV28, the J gene TRBJ2-3; 7 bases map to TRBD1. The CDR3 consists of 15 residues. With 2 bases clipped from V and 0 bases from J, the junction kept 2 bases outside the gene matches. Germline lookup yields CDR1 MDHEN and CDR2 SYDVKM. DNA for the CDR3: TGTGCCAGCAGTTTACGACAGGGTAGCACAGATACGCAGTATTTT. Translated, it gives CASSLRQGSTDTQYF.